The clone carrying this T cell receptor beta chain was found many times. The target antigen is unknown. V lost 3 bases to trimming and J lost 7 bases, with 12 bases between them. CDR3 length: 14 residues. Germline CDR1 is KGHDR and CDR2 is SFDVKD. Unique molecular identifiers were attached to individual cDNA molecules. One entry per CDR3 protein, called by TCRdb with MiXCR from the 5' RACE reads. Here the sample spans under 75,000 distinct CDR3 sequences, about 13% being singletons. These data are taken from a study of early T cells in non-severe SARS-CoV-2 infection. Overall study: Sequencing targeted bulk RNA from unsorted whole blood, leaving chains unpaired.

Study-level points and caveats: Anti-spike CD8 specificities were favored by VDJdb matching, whose results missed private and CD4 specificities.

Sequencing input: whole blood. This chain joins TRBV24-1 and TRBJ2-1, with TRBD2 as a possible D gene (6 bases). The receptor was isolated from an adult who was a healthcare worker with PCR-confirmed SARS-CoV-2 infection or an uninfected control (not recorded which). The CDR3 sequence: CATSDHAGINEQFF. CDR3 in DNA: TGTGCCACCAGTGATCATGCGGGGATTAATGAGCAGTTCTTC.